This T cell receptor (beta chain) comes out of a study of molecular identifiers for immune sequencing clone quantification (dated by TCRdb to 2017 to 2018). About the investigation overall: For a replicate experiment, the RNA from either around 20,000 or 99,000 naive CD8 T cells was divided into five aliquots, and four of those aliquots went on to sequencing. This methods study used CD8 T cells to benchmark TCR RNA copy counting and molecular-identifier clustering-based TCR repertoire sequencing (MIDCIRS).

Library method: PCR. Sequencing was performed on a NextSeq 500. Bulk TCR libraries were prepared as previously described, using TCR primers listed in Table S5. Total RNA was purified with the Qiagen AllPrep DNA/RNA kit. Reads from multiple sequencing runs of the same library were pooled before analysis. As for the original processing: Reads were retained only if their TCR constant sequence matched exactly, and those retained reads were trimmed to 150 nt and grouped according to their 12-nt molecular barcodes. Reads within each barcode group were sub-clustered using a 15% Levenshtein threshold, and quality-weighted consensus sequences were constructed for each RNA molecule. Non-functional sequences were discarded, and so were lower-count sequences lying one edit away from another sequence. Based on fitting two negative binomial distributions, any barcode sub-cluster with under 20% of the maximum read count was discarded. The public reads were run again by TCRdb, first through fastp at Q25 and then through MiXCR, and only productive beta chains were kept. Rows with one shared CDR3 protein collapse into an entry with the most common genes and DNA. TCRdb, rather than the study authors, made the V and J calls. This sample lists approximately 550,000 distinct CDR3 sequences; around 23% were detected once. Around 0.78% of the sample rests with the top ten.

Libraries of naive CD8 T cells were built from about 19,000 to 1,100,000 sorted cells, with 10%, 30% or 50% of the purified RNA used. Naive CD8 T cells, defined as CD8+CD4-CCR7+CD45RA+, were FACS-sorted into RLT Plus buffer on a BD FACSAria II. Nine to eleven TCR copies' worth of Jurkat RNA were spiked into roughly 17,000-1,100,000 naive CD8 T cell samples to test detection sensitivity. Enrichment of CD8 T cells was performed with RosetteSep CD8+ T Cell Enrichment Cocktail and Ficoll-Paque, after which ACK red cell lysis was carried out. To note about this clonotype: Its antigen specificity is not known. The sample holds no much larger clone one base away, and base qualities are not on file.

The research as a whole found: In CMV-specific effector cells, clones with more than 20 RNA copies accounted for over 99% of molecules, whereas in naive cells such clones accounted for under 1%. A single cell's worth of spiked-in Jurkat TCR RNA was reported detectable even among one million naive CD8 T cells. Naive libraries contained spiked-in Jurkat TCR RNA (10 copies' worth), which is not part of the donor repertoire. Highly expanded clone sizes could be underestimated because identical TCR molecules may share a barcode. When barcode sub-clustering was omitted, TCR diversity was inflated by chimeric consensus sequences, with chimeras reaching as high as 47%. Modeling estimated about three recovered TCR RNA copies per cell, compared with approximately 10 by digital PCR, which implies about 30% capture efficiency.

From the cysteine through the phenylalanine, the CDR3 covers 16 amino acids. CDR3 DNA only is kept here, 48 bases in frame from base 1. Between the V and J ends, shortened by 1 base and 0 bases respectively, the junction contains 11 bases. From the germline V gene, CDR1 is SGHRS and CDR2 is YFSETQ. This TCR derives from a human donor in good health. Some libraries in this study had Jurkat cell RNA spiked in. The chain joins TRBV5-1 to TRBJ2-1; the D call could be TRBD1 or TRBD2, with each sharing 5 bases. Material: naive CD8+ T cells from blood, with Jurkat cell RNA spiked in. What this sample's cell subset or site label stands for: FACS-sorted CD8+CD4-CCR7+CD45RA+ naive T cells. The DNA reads TGCGCCAGCAGCTTGTGGGGGTCAAGCTCCTACAATGAGCAGTTCTTC. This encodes CASSLWGSSSYNEQFF.